The clone carrying this T cell receptor (beta chain) was picked up one time. The sample comes from a study of control samples from healthy donors and cancer patients. Profiling relied on immunoSEQ multiplex PCR, and the TCRdb table lists in-frame clones only, not all of them. The table records 90,000 to 95,000 clones, over 80% of them present only once. This CDR3 contains 15 residues. Trimming stripped 0 bases from V and 4 bases from J, with 13 bases between. The sequenced sample consisted of blood. The TCR originated in a man aged 30-40 years in good health. This chain joins TRBV23-1 and TRBJ2-7, with D perhaps assigned TRBD1 or TRBD2 (5 bases each). TRBV23-1 is reported as an ORF; its role is uncertain. CDR3 region: CASSQSGENGYEQYF. The CDR3 DNA sequence: TGCGCCAGCAGTCAATCGGGGGAGAATGGTTACGAGCAGTACTTC.